Here is one TCR beta chain with its context. Its matching antigen is unknown. The germline V gene encodes CDR1 DFQATT and CDR2 SNEGSKA (reference sequence). The CDR3 is 12 residues long. The data were obtained in a study of blood T cells in healthy people across ages. Findings and limits, study-wide: Observed TCR beta diversity showed a strong correlation with the percentage of naive T cells as measured by flow cytometry. Donors of long life had a larger count of naive CD4+ cells and greater diversity than aged donors.

Sample-barcoded 5' priming and a J-beta primer mix drove a second PCR of roughly 6 to 12 cycles. A minimum of 2.5 million CDR3-containing paired-end reads was obtained for each sample. A single record per CDR3 protein comes from TCRdb applying MiXCR to the 5' RACE reads. The sample yields around 900,000 distinct CDR3 sequences, approximately 50% seen once. The sequence came from a woman in her sixties or seventies in good health. The chain employs TRBV20-1 and TRBJ2-5; no firm D call. Sequenced input: blood. CDR3 sequence reads: CSADADVETQYF. The CDR3 region has the DNA TGCAGCGCGGATGCGGACGTAGAGACCCAGTACTTC.